Below, one T cell receptor (beta chain) is given with its context. This clone has only one observation. Its antigen has not been determined. Base qualities are not at hand, and no much larger clone is one base apart. The receptor library was made with the immunoSEQ multiplex PCR assay. Processing in the source paper ran as follows. To diagnose cytomegalovirus status from the catalog of TCR beta chain sequences, a statistical classification framework was built. Here the immuneACCESS table is served through TCRdb, limited to in-frame sequences with V and J called. Missing clones are a known gap in these copies; in checked studies unresolved V genes cover under half, and the rest lacks a known reason. That table supplies the V and J calls and clone size; D and trimming were determined from the DNA. The sample table shows fewer than 75,000 clones, and 94% are seen once. The top ten clonotypes cover approximately 2% of the sample.

The sample is drawn from a study of cytomegalovirus exposure and HLA in healthy donors (dated by TCRdb to about 2017). Background for the entire study: According to a later analysis, one platform produced both the 120 validation repertoires and the roughly 650 repertoires of the first cohort. The aim of the study was to test whether cataloging public T cell receptors could identify signatures of past pathogen exposure. In addition to the first cohort of several hundred subjects, a separate validation cohort of 120 different subjects was used. To predict cytomegalovirus infection status, the study combined high-throughput TCR immunosequencing, statistical association of individual TCRs with disease status, and machine learning. Overall study outcomes, separate from this receptor: The study gave a list of 150 to 200 TCR beta chains associated with cytomegalovirus. The classifier was reported to diagnose cytomegalovirus status with high specificity and sensitivity in both the original and validation cohorts. A later analysis had no HLA typing for the validation cohort, so co-occurrence there was scored across all 130 or so repertoires. In vitro tests confirmed that a few of the cytomegalovirus-associated TCR beta chains recognize cytomegalovirus antigens. While some public TCRs were present in many individuals, most TCR sequences turned up only very rarely across donors. According to the authors, the approach could potentially be generalized to other disease states and immunological phenotypes. Subsequent analysis determined that TCRs grouped into clusters in the first cohort also showed a tendency toward co-occurrence across the 130 or so validation repertoires, and 90% to 95% of cluster scores exceeded 0.

CDR1 and CDR2 (LNHDA, SQIVND) derive from the germline V gene (reference sequence). The CDR3 has 15 amino acids, counting the end cysteine and phenylalanine. The entry retains the CDR3 DNA only, 45 bases that are in frame from base 1. Trimmed from V: 1 base; trimmed from J: 5 bases; junction bases lacking a gene match: 5. The donors were included in the validation cohort of some 120 subjects, a group kept apart from the roughly 670-subject first cohort. This receptor was taken from a woman under 30 in good health and CMV-seropositive. The sequenced sample was PBMCs. Recombination connected TRBV19 to TRBJ1-5; TRBD1 matches 7 bases in the middle. The encoded CDR3 is CASSIGGGEDQPQHF. The DNA reads as follows: TGTGCCAGTAGTATAGGAGGGGGCGAAGATCAGCCCCAGCATTTT. The full variable domain, completed from the reference TRBV19 and TRBJ1-5 proteins outside the CDR3, reads DGGITQSPKYLFRKEGQNVTLSCEQNLNHDAMYWYRQDPGQGLRLIYYSQIVNDFQKGDIAEGYSVSREKKESFPLTVTSAQKNPTAFYLCASSIGGGEDQPQHFGDGTRLSIL.